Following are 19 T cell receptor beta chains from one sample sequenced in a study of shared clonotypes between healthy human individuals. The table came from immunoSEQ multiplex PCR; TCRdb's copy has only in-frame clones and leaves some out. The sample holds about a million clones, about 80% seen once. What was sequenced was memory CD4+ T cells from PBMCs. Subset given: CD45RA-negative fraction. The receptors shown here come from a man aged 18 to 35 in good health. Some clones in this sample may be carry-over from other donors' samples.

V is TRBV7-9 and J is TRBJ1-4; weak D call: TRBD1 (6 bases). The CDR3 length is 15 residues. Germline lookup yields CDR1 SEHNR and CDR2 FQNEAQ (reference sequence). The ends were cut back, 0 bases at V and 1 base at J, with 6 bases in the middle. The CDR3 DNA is TGTGCCAGCAGCTTAGCACAGGGAACTAATGAAAAACTGTTTTTT. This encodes CASSLAQGTNEKLFF.

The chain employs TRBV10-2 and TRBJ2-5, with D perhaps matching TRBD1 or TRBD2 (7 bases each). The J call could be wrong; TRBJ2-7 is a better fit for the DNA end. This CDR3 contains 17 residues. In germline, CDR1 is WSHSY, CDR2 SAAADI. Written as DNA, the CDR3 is TGCGCCAGCAGTGGGGGGAGGGGGCGAATGTATCCCAACGAGCAGTACTTC. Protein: CASSGGRGRMYPNEQYF.

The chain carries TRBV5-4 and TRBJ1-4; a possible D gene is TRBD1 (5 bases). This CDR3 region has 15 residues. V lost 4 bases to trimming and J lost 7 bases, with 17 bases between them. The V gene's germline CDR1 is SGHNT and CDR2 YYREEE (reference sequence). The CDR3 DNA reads TGTGCCAGCAGCATCAGGAGCCAGAGGGGTGAAAAACTGTTTTTT. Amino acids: CASSIRSQRGEKLFF.

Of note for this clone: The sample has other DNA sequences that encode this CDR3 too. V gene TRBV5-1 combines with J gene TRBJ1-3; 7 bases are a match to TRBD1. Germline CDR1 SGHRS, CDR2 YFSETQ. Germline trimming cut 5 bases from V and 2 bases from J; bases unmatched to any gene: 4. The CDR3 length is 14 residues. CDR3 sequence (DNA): TGCGCCAGCAGTTTTGACAGGGCTGGAAACACCATATATTTT. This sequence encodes CASSFDRAGNTIYF.

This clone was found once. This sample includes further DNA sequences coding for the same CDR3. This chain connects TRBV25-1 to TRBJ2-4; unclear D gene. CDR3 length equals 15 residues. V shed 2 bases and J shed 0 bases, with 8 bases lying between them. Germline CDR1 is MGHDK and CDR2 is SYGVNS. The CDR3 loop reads CASSEPGVAKNIQYF. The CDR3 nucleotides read TGTGCCAGCAGTGAACCCGGAGTAGCCAAAAACATTCAGTACTTC.

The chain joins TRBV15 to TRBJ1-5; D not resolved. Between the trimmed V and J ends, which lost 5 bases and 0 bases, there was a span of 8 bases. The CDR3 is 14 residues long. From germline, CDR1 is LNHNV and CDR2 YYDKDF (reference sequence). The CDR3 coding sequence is TGTGCCACCAGCCGTTTGGGTAGCAATCAGCCCCAGCATTTT. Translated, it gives CATSRLGSNQPQHF. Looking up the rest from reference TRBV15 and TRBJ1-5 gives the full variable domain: DAMVIQNPRYQVTQFGKPVTLSCSQTLNHNVMYWYQQKSSQAPKLLFHYYDKDFNNEADTPDNFQSRRPNTSFCFLDIRSPGLGDTAMYLCATSRLGSNQPQHFGDGTRLSIL.

CDR3 residues: CASSVGLAGVLDTQYF. CDR3 coding DNA: TGCGCCAGCAGCGTGGGACTAGCGGGAGTGTTAGATACGCAGTATTTT. This rearrangement joins TRBV5-1 to TRBJ2-3; 14 bases line up with TRBD2. The V and J ends lost 4 bases and 5 bases, in that order; junction bases with no gene match: 6. The CDR3 is made up of 16 amino acids. Germline V CDR1 and CDR2: SGHRS, YFSETQ.

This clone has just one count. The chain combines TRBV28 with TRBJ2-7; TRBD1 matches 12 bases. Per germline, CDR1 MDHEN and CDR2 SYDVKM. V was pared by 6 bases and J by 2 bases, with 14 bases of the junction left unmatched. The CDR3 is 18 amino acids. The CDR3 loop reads CASSSSGGTGGVPYEQYF. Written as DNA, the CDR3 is TGTGCCAGCAGCTCGTCCGGGGGGACAGGGGGCGTCCCCTACGAGCAGTACTTC.

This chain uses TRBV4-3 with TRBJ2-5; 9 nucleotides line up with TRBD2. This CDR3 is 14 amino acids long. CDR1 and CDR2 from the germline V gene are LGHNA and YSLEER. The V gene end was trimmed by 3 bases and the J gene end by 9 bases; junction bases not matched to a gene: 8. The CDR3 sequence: CASSQGTSWKSQYF. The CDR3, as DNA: TGCGCCAGCAGCCAGGGGACTAGCTGGAAGTCCCAGTACTTC.

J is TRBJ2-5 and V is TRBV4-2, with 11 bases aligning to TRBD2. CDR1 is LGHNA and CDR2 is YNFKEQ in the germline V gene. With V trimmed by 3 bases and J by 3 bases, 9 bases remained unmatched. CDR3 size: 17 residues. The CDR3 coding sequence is TGTGCCAGCAGCCACGGGGGGGGACTAGCGGAGAAAGAGACCCAGTACTTC. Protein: CASSHGGGLAEKETQYF.

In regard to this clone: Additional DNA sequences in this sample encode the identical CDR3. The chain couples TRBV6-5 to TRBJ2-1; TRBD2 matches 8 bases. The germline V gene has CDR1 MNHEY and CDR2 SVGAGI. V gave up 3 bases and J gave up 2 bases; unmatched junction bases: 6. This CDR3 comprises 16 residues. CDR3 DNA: TGTGCCAGCAGTTATGGCAGCGGGAGAGCCTACAATGAGCAGTTCTTC. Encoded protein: CASSYGSGRAYNEQFF.

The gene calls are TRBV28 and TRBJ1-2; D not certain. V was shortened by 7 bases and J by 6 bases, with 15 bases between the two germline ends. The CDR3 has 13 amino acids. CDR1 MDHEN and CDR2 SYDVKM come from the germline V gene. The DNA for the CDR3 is TGTGCCAGCACCTACCGCGGGCCGGATGGCTACACCTTC. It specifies CASTYRGPDGYTF.

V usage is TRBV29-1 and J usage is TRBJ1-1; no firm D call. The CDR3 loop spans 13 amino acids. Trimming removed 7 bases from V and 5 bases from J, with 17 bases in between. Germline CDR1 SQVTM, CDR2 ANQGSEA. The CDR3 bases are TGCAGCGCCCGAGGGTATGGTCAGACTGAAGCTTTCTTT. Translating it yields CSARGYGQTEAFF.

As DNA, the CDR3 is TGTGCCAGCAGTTTGCAGGTGGAGACCCAGTACTTC. Encoded protein: CASSLQVETQYF. The rearrangement uses TRBV28 and TRBJ2-5; D unclear. V was cut by 3 bases and J by 5 bases, with 7 bases left in between. The CDR3 length is 12 residues. Germline-derived CDR1 and CDR2 are MDHEN and SYDVKM.

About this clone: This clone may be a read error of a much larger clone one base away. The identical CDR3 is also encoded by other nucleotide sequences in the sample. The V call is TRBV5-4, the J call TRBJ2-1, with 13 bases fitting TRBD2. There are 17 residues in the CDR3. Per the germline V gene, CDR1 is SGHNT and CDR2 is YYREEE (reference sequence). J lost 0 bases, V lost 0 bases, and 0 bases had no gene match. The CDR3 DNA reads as TGTGCCAGCAGCTTGGGGACTAGCGGGAGCTCCTACAATGAGCAGTTCTTC. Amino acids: CASSLGTSGSSYNEQFF.

The CDR3 bases are TGCGCCAGCAGTGAGGTAGGGAAGAGCTCCTACAATGAGCAGTTCTTC. Amino acid sequence: CASSEVGKSSYNEQFF. V is TRBV10-1 and J is TRBJ2-1; no clear D gene. Germline CDR1 is WNHNN and CDR2 is SYGVQD (reference sequence). The V end was cut by 2 bases, the J end by 0 bases, with 11 bases between. The CDR3 extends over 16 amino acids.

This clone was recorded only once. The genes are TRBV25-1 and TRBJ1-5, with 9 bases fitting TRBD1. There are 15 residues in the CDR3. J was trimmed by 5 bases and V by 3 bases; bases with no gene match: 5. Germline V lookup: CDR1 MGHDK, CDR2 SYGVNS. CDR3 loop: CASSDPGQGDQPQHF. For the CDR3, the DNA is TGTGCCAGCAGTGACCCGGGACAGGGTGATCAGCCCCAGCATTTT.

The CDR3 here is CTSSQDRAGQKYF. Here the CDR3 DNA reads TGCACCAGCAGCCAAGATCGGGCGGGACAAAAGTACTTC. The V call is TRBV1, the J call TRBJ2-7. TRBV1 is reported as a pseudogene. This CDR3 is built from 13 residues.

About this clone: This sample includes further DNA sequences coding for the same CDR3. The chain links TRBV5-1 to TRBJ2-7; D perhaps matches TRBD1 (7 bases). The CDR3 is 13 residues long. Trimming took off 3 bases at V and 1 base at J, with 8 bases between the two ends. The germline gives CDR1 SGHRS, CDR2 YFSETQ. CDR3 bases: TGCGCCAGCAGCTCAGGGGGGTCCTACGAGCAGTACTTC. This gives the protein CASSSGGSYEQYF.